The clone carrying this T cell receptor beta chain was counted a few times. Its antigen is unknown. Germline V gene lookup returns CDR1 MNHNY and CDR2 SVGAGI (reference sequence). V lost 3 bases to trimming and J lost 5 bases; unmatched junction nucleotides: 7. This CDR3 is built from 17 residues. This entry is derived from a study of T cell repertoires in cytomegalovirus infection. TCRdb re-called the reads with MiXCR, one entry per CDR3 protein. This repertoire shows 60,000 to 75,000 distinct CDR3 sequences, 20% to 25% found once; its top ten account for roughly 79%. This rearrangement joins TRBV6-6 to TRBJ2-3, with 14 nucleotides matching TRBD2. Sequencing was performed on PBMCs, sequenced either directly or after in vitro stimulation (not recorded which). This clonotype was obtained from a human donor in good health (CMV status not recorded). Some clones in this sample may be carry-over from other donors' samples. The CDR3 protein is CASSYVGLAGGGDTQYF. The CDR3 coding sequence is TGTGCCAGCAGTTATGTAGGACTAGCGGGGGGCGGAGATACGCAGTATTTT.